The source of this T cell receptor (beta chain) is a study of blood T cells in healthy people across ages (dated by TCRdb to between 2015 and 2017). General notes on the study: In model experiments, template switching captured about one uniquely barcoded TCR beta cDNA molecule for every two T cells. Using deep sequencing normalized with unique cDNA molecular identifiers, the study measured how TCR beta repertoire diversity changes with age. The donors were divided into four age groups: young (average around 17 years), middle-aged (approximately 39), aged (about 61) and long-lived (about 80). To avoid experimental bias, donors of different ages were randomly spread across the sequencing lanes. The study analyzed two additional independent replicas of 1 million unique cDNA reads from the same blood draw for two donors, one aged 18 to 30 and one aged 80 or older. Results and caveats for the whole study, not just this receptor: Observed TCR beta diversity per million T cells fell roughly linearly with age, and a significant reduction was already apparent by age roughly 40. Compared with the aged group, more naive CD4+ T cells, fewer expanded clones and increased TCR diversity were shown by the long-lived group, suggesting age selection. Because donor CMV infection status was unknown, age-related changes in expanded clonotypes were potentially confounded. A strong correlation was found between observed TCR beta diversity and the percentage of naive T cells measured by flow cytometry. Conclusive comparison of naive and antigen-experienced compartments was prevented by the profiling of bulk unsorted PBMCs. Total diversity estimates from one million sequenced T cells were considered lower bounds and underestimates.

Library preparation used 5' RACE. TCRdb records Illumina HiSeq 2500 as the sequencer. A second PCR of roughly 7 to 12 cycles was run with a J-beta primer mix and a sample-barcoded 5' primer. A unique molecular identifier was introduced onto each TCR beta cDNA molecule by a template-switch 5' adaptor carrying 12 random nucleotides. At least 2.5 million CDR3-containing paired-end reads were obtained from each sample. First-strand cDNA synthesis was performed from all RNA using the Mint cDNA synthesis kit, with priming by a TRBC-specific oligonucleotide. All cDNA was treated with uracil-DNA glycosylase and then went through a first 18-cycle PCR with the universal primers M1SS and BC2_uni_R. Per the original workflow: For normalization, 1 million high-quality reads were randomly selected from each sample, with every read carrying a distinct molecular identifier. Instead of being binned into consensus sequences, reads that shared molecular identifiers were thrown out. MiTCR, with a Q25 quality threshold and the strictest error-elimination algorithm, was used for CDR3 identification, clonotype clustering and error correction. Lower-bound total TCR beta diversity was estimated with a nonparametric unseen species model using Euler transformation. TCRdb cleaned the public reads at Q25 with fastp, built clones with MiXCR and kept in-frame beta chains. All rows with the same CDR3 protein become a single entry with the most common DNA and genes. These V and J calls rely on TCRdb rather than the paper's analysis. Present in this sample are just over 800,000 distinct CDR3 sequences, approximately 67% of which were seen just once. The biggest ten clones account for about a quarter of the sample.

Systemically healthy Caucasian individuals from Russia, around 39 in total and aged roughly 6 to 90 years, were included as donors. Around 10 milliliters of peripheral blood were drawn from each donor into EDTA-treated Vacutainer tubes. Ficoll-Paque density-gradient centrifugation was used to isolate PBMCs, with at least 6 million per sample. Trizol reagent was used to extract total RNA from PBMCs, with at least 5.5 micrograms per sample. For every donor, flow cytometry on a PBMC aliquot measured the percentage of naive CD45RAhigh/CD27high T cells. CDR1 and CDR2, looked up from the germline V gene, are SGDLS and YYNGEE. Reading from cysteine to phenylalanine, the CDR3 counts 15 amino acids. CDR3 DNA only is kept here, 45 bases in frame from base 1. Deletion took 4 bases off V and 5 bases off J, with a span of 18 bases between the germline ends. With respect to this clonotype: There is no known antigen for this receptor. No per-base quality is available; no much larger clone lies one base away.

Sequencing was performed on blood. The sequence is built from TRBV9 and TRBJ2-5; the D gene could be either TRBD1 or TRBD2, each agreeing at 6 bases. The TCR was taken from a man aged 30-40 years in good health. The DNA sequence follows: TGTGCCAGCAGCCCCTTGGAGGGGGGCGGGGAGACCCAGTACTTC. Its protein is CASSPLEGGGETQYF. The variable domain in full, with residues beyond the CDR3 obtained from the reference TRBV9 and TRBJ2-5 genes, is DSGVTQTPKHLITATGQRVTLRCSPRSGDLSVYWYQQSLDQGLQFLIQYYNGEERAKGNILERFSAQQFPDLHSELNLSSLELGDSALYFCASSPLEGGGETQYFGPGTRLLVL.